The 28 T cell receptor beta chains below all came from one sample that was sequenced in a study of OX40 agonist ivuxolimab in advanced cancers. Measured with immunoSEQ multiplex PCR; TCRdb has only the in-frame clones, and not every one. The table has tens of thousands of clones, approximately 84% seen once. The sample here was CD4+ or CD8+ T cells sorted from blood, taken in a trial of the OX40 agonist ivuxolimab. The source of these receptors is an adult with an advanced solid tumor such as melanoma, head and neck, liver or kidney cancer.

The rearrangement links TRBV5-1 to TRBJ2-5; the D gene is possibly TRBD1 (6 bases). Trimming left V 6 bases short and J 3 bases short, with 18 bases between. CDR3 length equals 15 residues. In germline, CDR1 is SGHRS, CDR2 YFSETQ. The CDR3 loop reads CASTPSPNREETQYF. The CDR3 nucleotides read TGCGCCAGCACCCCGTCACCGAACAGGGAAGAGACCCAGTACTTC.

The chain is built from TRBV10-1 and TRBJ1-1; D is possibly TRBD1 (5 bases). V was clipped by 4 bases and J by 4 bases, with 13 bases between them. CDR1 and CDR2 (germline): WNHNN, SYGVQD (reference sequence). The CDR3 extends over 14 amino acids. The DNA of the CDR3 is TGCGCCAGCAGTGGACGGTCGGGACCCACTGAAGCTTTCTTT. It encodes CASSGRSGPTEAFF.

A single count supports this clone. The chain recombines TRBV5-4 with TRBJ2-3, with a possible D match to TRBD1 (5 bases). The germline CDR1 and CDR2 sequences are SGHNT and YYREEE (reference sequence). V lost 4 bases to trimming and J lost 10 bases, with 13 bases between them. This CDR3 contains 12 residues. DNA of the CDR3: TGTGCCAGCAGCCAATACTTAGGGGCGCAGTATTTT. Translated, it gives CASSQYLGAQYF.

This sequence joins TRBV4-1 and TRBJ2-7; no clear D gene. V lost 4 bases and J 3 bases, leaving 13 bases between the germline ends. This CDR3 is built from 14 residues. Germline loops: CDR1 MGHRA, CDR2 YSYEKL. CDR3 bases: TGCGCCAGCAGCCCGCAGGCCAGTTACTACGAGCAGTACTTC. Translating gives CASSPQASYYEQYF.

The rearrangement uses TRBV5-1 and TRBJ2-3; the match to TRBD2 covers 7 bases. After removal of 4 bases from V and 2 bases from J, the junction contained 4 bases not matched to a gene. CDR3 length: 14 amino acids. The germline V gene encodes CDR1 SGHRS and CDR2 YFSETQ. The CDR3 sequence is CASSIRGDTDTQYF. Here the CDR3 DNA reads TGCGCCAGCAGCATACGGGGGGACACAGATACGCAGTATTTT.

This clone was recorded a few times. The rearrangement links TRBV7-9 to TRBJ1-3; a weak D match, TRBD1 (5 bases). The CDR3 totals 15 residues. Trimming shortened V by 5 bases and J by 0 bases, and 11 bases separated the two germline ends. Germline V gene sequence: CDR1 SEHNR, CDR2 FQNEAQ (reference sequence). The CDR3 loop is CASSPGTFSGNTIYF. The DNA for the CDR3 is TGTGCCAGCAGCCCCGGGACCTTCTCTGGAAACACCATATATTTT.

The chain joins TRBV19 to TRBJ2-1; 9 bases match TRBD2. V was pared by 7 bases and J by 8 bases, with 12 bases of the junction left unmatched. CDR1 and CDR2 from the germline V gene are LNHDA and SQIVND (reference sequence). The CDR3 contains 15 residues. The CDR3 bases are TGTGCCAGTAACGATAGGGCTAGCGGGACGTATGAGCAGTTCTTC. Translating it yields CASNDRASGTYEQFF.

The rearrangement uses TRBV28 and TRBJ2-7, with 7 positions matching TRBD1. Losses at the gene ends were 6 bases for V and 4 bases for J; bases not matched to a gene: 6. Germline V gives CDR1 MDHEN, CDR2 SYDVKM. The length of the CDR3 is 13 residues. The chain's CDR3 is CASRRQGRYEQYF. In DNA, the CDR3 is TGTGCCAGCAGGAGACAGGGTCGTTACGAGCAGTACTTC.

This clone was observed a handful of times. The chain uses TRBV7-6 and TRBJ2-6, with 11 bases fitting TRBD2. The CDR3 totals 20 residues. CDR1 SGHVS and CDR2 FNYEAQ come from the germline V gene. With V trimmed by 1 base and J by 3 bases, 11 bases remained unmatched. The CDR3 sequence: CASSLVPRLAGKNGANVLTF. CDR3 coding DNA: TGTGCCAGCAGCTTAGTTCCCCGACTAGCGGGGAAGAATGGGGCCAACGTCCTGACTTTC.

CDR3 sequence (DNA): TGTGCCAGCAGCGTGGGGGTCTCTGGAAACACCATATATTTT. As protein: CASSVGVSGNTIYF. This rearrangement joins TRBV9 to TRBJ1-3, with TRBD1 as a possible D gene (5 bases). Trimming shortened V by 2 bases and J by 0 bases, and 6 bases separated the two germline ends. The CDR3 is 14 amino acids. Germline V gives CDR1 SGDLS, CDR2 YYNGEE. Based on the CDR3 plus reference TRBV9 and TRBJ1-3, the full variable domain is DSGVTQTPKHLITATGQRVTLRCSPRSGDLSVYWYQQSLDQGLQFLIQYYNGEERAKGNILERFSAQQFPDLHSELNLSSLELGDSALYFCASSVGVSGNTIYFGEGSWLTVV.

This rearrangement joins TRBV28 to TRBJ2-2; 7 positions agree with TRBD2. This CDR3 contains 14 residues. Trimming took 2 bases from V and 7 from J; bases not matched to a gene: 4. Germline CDR1 and CDR2: MDHEN and SYDVKM. As DNA, the CDR3 is TGTGCCAGCAGTTTACATCTAGCGGACGGGGAGCTGTTTTTT. Protein: CASSLHLADGELFF.

The J gene is TRBJ2-5, the V gene TRBV5-1, with D perhaps TRBD1 (5 bases). CDR1 and CDR2 from the germline V gene are SGHRS and YFSETQ. This CDR3 is built from 14 residues. Trimming removed 2 bases from V and 4 bases from J, with 12 bases in between. The DNA of the CDR3 is TGCGCCAGCAGCTTCATAGGGCAGGGAGAGACCCAGTACTTC. This encodes CASSFIGQGETQYF.

V and J are TRBV15 and TRBJ2-3, with TRBD1 as a possible D gene (5 bases). The germline CDR1 and CDR2 sequences are LNHNV and YYDKDF (reference sequence). V was pared by 8 bases and J by 6 bases, with 12 bases between. The CDR3 is 12 amino acids. The CDR3 sequence is CATSLGVDTQYF. The CDR3 DNA reads TGTGCCACCTCCCTAGGGGTGGATACGCAGTATTTT. Full variable domain (outside the CDR3, taken from reference TRBV15 and TRBJ2-3): DAMVIQNPRYQVTQFGKPVTLSCSQTLNHNVMYWYQQKSSQAPKLLFHYYDKDFNNEADTPDNFQSRRPNTSFCFLDIRSPGLGDTAMYLCATSLGVDTQYFGPGTRLTVL.

This chain links TRBV5-1 with TRBJ2-6; D unclear. Between the trimmed V and J ends, which lost 0 bases and 0 bases, there was a span of 7 bases. The CDR3 runs 16 residues. Per the germline V gene, CDR1 is SGHRS and CDR2 is YFSETQ. CDR3: CASSLGSVSGANVLTF. Here the CDR3 DNA reads TGCGCCAGCAGCTTGGGATCCGTCTCTGGGGCCAACGTCCTGACTTTC.

Only a few counts were recorded for this clone. The chain couples TRBV5-1 to TRBJ1-1, with D perhaps matching TRBD1 (6 bases). This CDR3 has 14 residues. Germline lookup yields CDR1 SGHRS and CDR2 YFSETQ. Trimming cost V 8 bases and J 0 bases, with 14 bases left between them. The CDR3: CASMTGSLNTEAFF. Here the CDR3 DNA reads TGCGCCAGTATGACAGGATCCTTGAACACTGAAGCTTTCTTT.

The rearrangement links TRBV10-2 to TRBJ2-7; 7 positions agree with TRBD2. The V and J ends lost 5 bases and 1 base, in that order; junction bases with no gene match: 8. The CDR3 length is 15 residues. Germline V lookup: CDR1 WSHSY, CDR2 SAAADI. CDR3 in DNA: TGCGCCAGCAGTTTGGCTAGCGGAAGTTCCTACGAGCAGTACTTC. Translating it yields CASSLASGSSYEQYF.

This chain connects TRBV7-3 to TRBJ2-2; D remains unclear. The length of the CDR3 is 14 residues. Looked up from germline, CDR1 is SGHTA and CDR2 is FQGTGA. V lost 5 bases to trimming and J lost 4 bases, with 11 bases between them. The CDR3 region is CASSRRGPTGELFF. The DNA of the CDR3 is TGTGCCAGCAGCCGCCGAGGACCCACCGGGGAGCTGTTTTTT.

The chain is built from TRBV6-5 and TRBJ2-1, with no clear D. Trimming removed 7 bases from V and 6 bases from J, with 10 bases in between. Germline V gives CDR1 MNHEY, CDR2 SVGAGI. The CDR3 contains 12 residues. In DNA, the CDR3 is TGTGCCAGCACCTCCCCGTCCAATGAGCAGTTCTTC. Translating it yields CASTSPSNEQFF.

The J gene is TRBJ2-2, the V gene TRBV7-6; perhaps TRBD2 as D (5 bases). The CDR3 loop spans 16 amino acids. In germline, CDR1 is SGHVS, CDR2 FNYEAQ. The germline V and J ends were trimmed by 0 bases and 0 bases, with 8 bases remaining between them. The CDR3 DNA follows: TGTGCCAGCAGCTTAGCTCAACTAGCGAACACCGGGGAGCTGTTTTTT. Its translation: CASSLAQLANTGELFF.

This sequence joins TRBV6-6 and TRBJ1-5, with D perhaps matching TRBD1 (6 bases). Germline V gene data show CDR1 as MNHNY and CDR2 as SVGAGI (reference sequence). Trimming removed 6 bases at V and 0 bases at J, with 15 bases between. CDR3 length: 16 residues. CDR3 DNA sequence: TGTGCCAGCAGGCGTACAGGGATCGGTAGCAATCAGCCCCAGCATTTT. It is translated as CASRRTGIGSNQPQHF.

This chain connects TRBV6-1 to TRBJ2-3; D ambiguous. Germline V gene sequence: CDR1 MNHNS, CDR2 SASEGT. V dropped 1 base and J dropped 10 bases, with 18 bases sitting between them. The CDR3 has 15 residues. In DNA, the CDR3 is TGTGCCAGCAGTGAAGTTCCTTTATCGCAGGAAGCGCAGTATTTT. It codes for CASSEVPLSQEAQYF.

With regard to this clone: Other nucleotide sequences in the sample specify the same CDR3. The chain is built from TRBV5-1 and TRBJ2-1; 7 nucleotides line up with TRBD2. The CDR3 runs to 14 residues. Germline values: CDR1 SGHRS, CDR2 YFSETQ. V lost 4 bases and J lost 3; bases outside the gene matches: 4. In DNA form, the CDR3 reads TGCGCCAGCAGCACAGGACTAGTCTACAATGAGCAGTTCTTC. Its protein is CASSTGLVYNEQFF.

This clone was counted only a few times. The V gene is TRBV5-1, the J gene TRBJ1-4; 7 bases fit TRBD1. This CDR3 is 15 amino acids long. CDR1 SGHRS and CDR2 YFSETQ come from the germline V gene. The V and J ends lost 4 bases and 0 bases, in that order; junction bases with no gene match: 3. The CDR3 reads CASSATGPTNEKLFF. The CDR3 DNA follows: TGCGCCAGCAGCGCGACAGGGCCAACTAATGAAAAACTGTTTTTT.

The chain uses TRBV18 and TRBJ2-1; 11 bases are a match to TRBD1. The germline gives CDR1 KGHSH, CDR2 LQKENI. With V trimmed by 3 bases and J by 16 bases, 5 bases remained unmatched. This CDR3 has 12 residues. This CDR3 is CASSPSDRGLFF. The CDR3 nucleotides read TGTGCCAGCTCACCCTCGGACAGGGGGCTTTTCTTC.

The chain links TRBV5-1 to TRBJ2-3, with a weak D call TRBD1 (6 bases). The V gene's germline CDR1 is SGHRS and CDR2 YFSETQ. V lost 4 bases and J lost 0, with 12 bases in between. The CDR3 extends over 15 amino acids. The CDR3 is CASSGQGSSTDTQYF. CDR3 DNA: TGCGCCAGCAGCGGTCAGGGGTCTAGCACAGATACGCAGTATTTT.

CDR3 bases: TGTGCCAGCAGCCCCACTAGCGCGAACACAGATACGCAGTATTTT. Translating it yields CASSPTSANTDTQYF. The chain recombines TRBV7-3 with TRBJ2-3, with 7 bases matching TRBD2. There are 15 residues in the CDR3. The germline gives CDR1 SGHTA, CDR2 FQGTGA. After removal of 5 bases from V and 2 bases from J, the junction contained 7 bases not matched to a gene.

This chain connects TRBV7-2 to TRBJ2-3; D remains unclear. V lost 8 bases, J lost 0 bases, and 12 bases lay in between. Per the germline V gene, CDR1 is SGHTA and CDR2 is FQGNSA. This CDR3 has 14 residues. The CDR3 DNA reads TGTGCCAGCGCCCGAGTCAGTAGCACAGATACGCAGTATTTT. This encodes CASARVSSTDTQYF. The entire variable domain, with the rest obtained from reference TRBV7-2 and TRBJ2-3, is as follows: GAGVSQSPSNKVTEKGKDVELRCDPISGHTALYWYRQSLGQGLEFLIYFQGNSAPDKSGLPSDRFSAERTGGSVSTLTIQRTQQEDSAVYLCASARVSSTDTQYFGPGTRLTVL.

This clone was observed a handful of times. J is TRBJ1-5 and V is TRBV9, with a possible D match to TRBD1 (5 bases). The CDR3 has 14 residues. The ends were cut back, 5 bases at V and 0 bases at J, with 9 bases in the middle. Germline-derived CDR1 and CDR2 are SGDLS and YYNGEE. The CDR3 spells CASSGGDSNQPQHF. Here the CDR3 DNA reads TGTGCCAGCAGTGGGGGGGATAGCAATCAGCCCCAGCATTTT.